One sample yielded the 18 T cell receptor beta chains listed below, sequenced in a study of CD8 T cells in ankylosing spondylitis. No antigen is known for these receptors. General study results and limits: A motif in TCR beta, a set of under ten highly homologous variants, appeared characteristic of ankylosing spondylitis blood.

One entry per CDR3 protein, called by TCRdb with MiXCR from the 5' RACE reads. This sample yields under 450,000 distinct CDR3 sequences, of which roughly a sixth are seen a single time; under 1.2% belongs to the top ten. Sequenced sample: blood, either unsorted or a sorted T cell fraction (not recorded which). These receptors came from a male donor with ankylosing spondylitis.

The CDR3 region is CSVETNGNTDTQYF. CDR3 DNA sequence: TGCAGCGTTGAAACTAACGGGAACACAGATACGCAGTATTTT. The V call is TRBV29-1, the J call TRBJ2-3; weak D call: TRBD2 (5 bases). Trimming left V 2 bases short and J 2 bases short, with 11 bases between. Germline CDR1 and CDR2: SQVTM and ANQGSEA. The CDR3 length is 14 residues.

V usage is TRBV4-1 and J usage is TRBJ2-5, with 8 bases matching TRBD1. The CDR3 is made up of 16 amino acids. Trimming at V came to 5 bases and at J to 1 base, leaving 9 bases not matched to a gene. CDR1 is MGHRA and CDR2 is YSYEKL in the germline V gene. For the CDR3, the DNA is TGCGCCAGCAGCGCATCAGGGGGCGGCTTCCAAGAGACCCAGTACTTC. Translation gives CASSASGGGFQETQYF.

The genes are TRBV2 and TRBJ2-7, with D maybe TRBD1 (5 bases). Germline V lookup: CDR1 SNHLY, CDR2 FYNNEI. The CDR3 consists of 13 residues. Trimming cost V 6 bases and J 2 bases, with 11 bases left between them. CDR3 coding DNA: TGTGCCAGCAGAATGACAGCTACCTACGAGCAGTACTTC. Translating gives CASRMTATYEQYF.

The chain recombines TRBV13 with TRBJ2-1, with a possible D match to TRBD2 (5 bases). Per germline, CDR1 PRHDT and CDR2 FYEKMQ (reference sequence). V lost 2 bases and J lost 1, with 9 bases in between. The length of the CDR3 is 15 residues. CDR3 coding DNA: TGTGCCAGCAGCTTATTACGGGGATCCTACAATGAGCAGTTCTTC. It encodes CASSLLRGSYNEQFF.

This clonotype appeared a few times. V usage is TRBV19 and J usage is TRBJ1-4; a weak D match, TRBD1 (5 bases). The CDR3 contains 13 residues. V lost 11 bases to trimming and J lost 1 base, with 11 bases between them. Germline V gene sequence: CDR1 LNHDA, CDR2 SQIVND (reference sequence). The CDR3 reads CASGPRTNEKLFF. The CDR3 bases are TGTGCCTCGGGGCCTCGAACTAATGAAAAACTGTTTTTT.

This clonotype came up a few times. This chain joins TRBV20-1 and TRBJ2-1; 12 nucleotides match TRBD2. The CDR3 runs 16 residues. Per the germline V gene, CDR1 is DFQATT and CDR2 is SNEGSKA (reference sequence). V trimming: 6 bases; J trimming: 4 bases; junction bases outside the gene matches: 10. The DNA of the CDR3 is TGCAGTGCCTCCCGGGGGACTAGCGGGTCTTACAATGAGCAGTTCTTC. It yields the protein CSASRGTSGSYNEQFF.

The genes are TRBV5-1 and TRBJ2-6, with 8 bases that match TRBD1. The CDR3 runs to 17 residues. Germline V lookup: CDR1 SGHRS, CDR2 YFSETQ. V shed 3 bases and J 3 bases; nucleotides not matched to a gene: 8. The CDR3 DNA reads TGCGCCAGCAGCTGGCCGGGACAGGCTGGTGGGGCCAACGTCCTGACTTTC. Its translation is CASSWPGQAGGANVLTF.

V gene TRBV6-1 combines with J gene TRBJ1-1; D may be TRBD1 (5 bases). The germline CDR1 and CDR2 sequences are MNHNS and SASEGT. V shed 2 bases and J shed 4 bases, with 14 bases lying between them. The CDR3 loop spans 15 amino acids. This CDR3 reads CASSEPGLATTEAFF. The CDR3 DNA reads as TGTGCCAGCAGTGAACCGGGACTAGCGACCACTGAAGCTTTCTTT.

This clonotype has more than one count but fewer than ten. This chain uses TRBV4-1 with TRBJ2-1; D might be TRBD1 or TRBD2, each matching 5 bases. V was clipped by 0 bases and J by 1 base, with 13 bases between them. Per germline, CDR1 MGHRA and CDR2 YSYEKL. This CDR3 contains 17 residues. For the CDR3, the DNA is TGCGCCAGCAGCCAAGACTCGCTGGGACCTTCCTACAATGAGCAGTTCTTC. As protein: CASSQDSLGPSYNEQFF.

This clonotype was picked up a small number of times. The genes are TRBV6-5 and TRBJ1-2, with a tentative D call TRBD1 (6 bases). The CDR3 covers 15 residues. The germline V and J ends were trimmed by 0 bases and 5 bases, with 13 bases remaining between them. Per the germline V gene, CDR1 is MNHEY and CDR2 is SVGAGI. CDR3 nucleotides: TGTGCCAGCAGTTACTCCTCCGACAGGCTATATGGCTACACCTTC. It is translated as CASSYSSDRLYGYTF.

The CDR3 DNA reads TGCGCCAGCAGCTTGGAGGCAGGGCCTGGAAACACCATATATTTT. This encodes CASSLEAGPGNTIYF. J is TRBJ1-3 and V is TRBV5-1, with D perhaps TRBD1 (5 bases). Germline V CDR1 and CDR2: SGHRS, YFSETQ. The V and J ends lost 0 bases and 2 bases respectively, with 9 bases between them. The CDR3 totals 15 residues.

This clonotype has only a few counts. This chain joins TRBV12-3 or TRBV12-4 and TRBJ1-1; tentative D call: TRBD1 (6 bases). The CDR3 spans 14 residues. The V and J ends lost 7 bases and 1 base respectively, with 13 bases between them. CDR3 in amino acids: CASTSGQQNTEAFF. CDR3 coding DNA: TGTGCCAGCACCTCCGGACAGCAGAACACTGAAGCTTTCTTT.

This clonotype has a handful of counts. The chain links TRBV24-1 to TRBJ2-3; 7 bases align to TRBD1. Germline values: CDR1 KGHDR, CDR2 SFDVKD. The ends lost 4 bases at V and 2 bases at J; junction bases unmatched: 8. This CDR3 contains 16 residues. The CDR3 is CATSDTGTETTDTQYF. The CDR3 nucleotides read TGTGCCACCAGTGACACTGGGACAGAAACCACAGATACGCAGTATTTT.

The chain joins TRBV4-2 to TRBJ2-7; the D gene could be TRBD1 or TRBD2 (5 bases each). CDR1 is LGHNA, CDR2 YNFKEQ, per germline. CDR3 length: 13 amino acids. Trimming removed 4 bases from V and 3 bases from J, with 10 bases in between. The CDR3 DNA reads TGTGCCAGCAGCCCCGGGGCGGACTACGAGCAGTACTTC. Its translation: CASSPGADYEQYF.

This clonotype was observed a handful of times. The chain employs TRBV25-1 and TRBJ2-2; D might be TRBD1 or TRBD2, each matching 6 bases. The CDR3 extends over 18 amino acids. CDR1 is MGHDK and CDR2 is SYGVNS in the germline V gene. Trimming left V 3 bases short and J 2 bases short, with 19 bases between. Here the CDR3 DNA reads TGTGCCAGCAGTGAGCGAGGGGGGCTCTCCTTTAACACCGGGGAGCTGTTTTTT. As protein: CASSERGGLSFNTGELFF. Complete variable domain (other parts from reference TRBV25-1 and TRBJ2-2): EADIYQTPRYLVIGTGKKITLECSQTMGHDKMYWYQQDPGMELHLIHYSYGVNSTEKGDLSSESTVSRIRTEHFPLTLESARPSHTSQYLCASSERGGLSFNTGELFFGEGSRLTVL.

This rearrangement joins TRBV5-1 to TRBJ2-2; no definite D call. CDR1 SGHRS and CDR2 YFSETQ come from the germline V gene. V was clipped by 9 bases and J by 4 bases, with 19 bases between them. The CDR3 consists of 15 residues. The chain's CDR3 is CATHGWAGGTGELFF. In DNA form, the CDR3 reads TGCGCCACTCACGGATGGGCAGGTGGCACCGGGGAGCTGTTTTTT.

The rearrangement links TRBV20-1 to TRBJ2-3; TRBD1 aligns across 7 bases. Looked up from germline, CDR1 is DFQATT and CDR2 is SNEGSKA (reference sequence). The CDR3 has 12 residues. Germline trimming cut 5 bases from V and 7 bases from J; bases unmatched to any gene: 6. The CDR3 loop reads CSAVQGLNTQYF. As DNA, the CDR3 is TGCAGTGCTGTACAGGGGCTGAATACGCAGTATTTT.

This clonotype was observed once. The V call is TRBV9, the J call TRBJ1-6; D is unclear. V lost 4 bases and J 5 bases, leaving 7 bases between the germline ends. The CDR3 contains 13 residues. In germline, CDR1 is SGDLS, CDR2 YYNGEE. CDR3 protein: CASSRVNNSPLHF. The CDR3 DNA reads TGTGCCAGCAGCAGGGTAAATAATTCACCCCTCCACTTT.